This TCR beta chain is from a study of T cell responses to AZD1222 COVID-19 vaccine. Generated by immunoSEQ multiplex PCR, the TCRdb table keeps only in-frame clones and is missing some. The listing records around 150,000 clones. The CDR3 length is 14 residues. CDR1 is SGHVS and CDR2 is FQNEAQ in the germline V gene. V lost 7 bases, J lost 7 bases, and 5 bases stayed unmatched. Overall study results and limits: It was only after the peak T cell response that any repertoires were sampled. Clonal diversity may have been underestimated, and the donors were mostly white British, with more females than males.

Concerning this clone itself: Its antigen remains unknown.

Sequences were obtained from peripheral blood. The clonotype comes from an adult in good health. V gene TRBV7-8 combines with J gene TRBJ1-6, with TRBD1 matching 9 bases. For the CDR3, the DNA is TGTGCCAGCAAGGTCGGGACAGGGAATTCACCCCTCCACTTT. As protein: CASKVGTGNSPLHF.